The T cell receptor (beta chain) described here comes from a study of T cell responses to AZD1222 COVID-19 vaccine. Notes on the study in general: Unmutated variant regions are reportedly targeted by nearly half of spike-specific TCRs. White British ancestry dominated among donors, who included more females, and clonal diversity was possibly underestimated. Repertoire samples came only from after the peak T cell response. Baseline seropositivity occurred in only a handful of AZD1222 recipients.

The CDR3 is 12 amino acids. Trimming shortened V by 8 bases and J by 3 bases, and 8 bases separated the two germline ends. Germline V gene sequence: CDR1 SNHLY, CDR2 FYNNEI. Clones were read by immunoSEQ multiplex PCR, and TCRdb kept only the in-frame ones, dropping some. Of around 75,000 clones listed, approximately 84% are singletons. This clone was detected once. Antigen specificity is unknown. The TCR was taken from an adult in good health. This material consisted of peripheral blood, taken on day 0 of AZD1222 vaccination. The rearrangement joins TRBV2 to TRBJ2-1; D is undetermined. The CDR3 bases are TGTGCCAGCGGGTATCTCTACAATGAGCAGTTCTTC. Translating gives CASGYLYNEQFF. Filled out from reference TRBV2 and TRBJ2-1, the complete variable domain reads EPEVTQTPSHQVTQMGQEVILRCVPISNHLYFYWYRQILGQKVEFLVSFYNNEISEKSEIFDDQFSVERPDGSNFTLKIRSTKLEDSAMYFCASGYLYNEQFFGPGTRLTVL.